Sequencing of this TCR beta chain was carried out in a study of blood T cells in healthy people across ages. Primers used in a second PCR of roughly 6 to 11 cycles were a sample-barcoded 5' primer and a J-beta primer mix. Every individual sample yielded 2.5 million or more paired-end reads (each containing CDR3). TCRdb re-analysed the 5' RACE reads in MiXCR, keeping a single row per CDR3 protein. Of about 970,000 distinct CDR3 sequences detected, just over 50% appear once; the ten largest clones hold 20% to 25%. As regards this clonotype: Its antigen is unidentified.

The trim removed 0 bases at V and 4 bases at J, leaving 7 bases unmatched. The CDR3 is 16 amino acids. Looked up from germline, CDR1 is LGHNA and CDR2 is YNFKEQ. Points from the study as a whole: It was the long-lived donors that had more naive CD4+ cells and higher diversity than aged donors. From one million sequenced T cells, diversity estimates were lower bounds.

The specimen was blood. The chain recombines TRBV4-2 with TRBJ2-7; 9 bases are shared with TRBD2. The TCR comes from a woman aged 55-70 years in good health. CDR3: CASSQDGSGRQYEQYF. CDR3 nucleotides: TGTGCCAGCAGCCAAGATGGGAGCGGGAGGCAATACGAGCAGTACTTC.